These T cell receptor beta chains were read from a single sample in a study of T cells and Merkel cell carcinoma outcomes. Clones were read by immunoSEQ multiplex PCR, and TCRdb kept only the in-frame ones, dropping some. The sample shows about 6,400 clones, over 60% of them seen only once. The specimen sequenced was tumor tissue from Merkel cell carcinoma. The receptors come from a human donor with Merkel cell carcinoma. Some clones in this sample may be carry-over from other donors' samples. Both conserved end residues are part of each CDR3. D genes are given only for firm matches. The size of a clone is reported for some rows only, either as once, few or many, or as a class for expanded clones.

cdr3_nt: TGTGCCAGTAGTATTGACCTCGGGACAGGTGAAAAACTGTTTTTT; cdr3_aa: CASSIDLGTGEKLFF; v_call: TRBV19; d_call: TRBD1; j_call: TRBJ1-4; clone_size: once
cdr3_nt: TGTGCCAGCAGCTTGGGTGGGACGAGCTCCTACAATGAGCAGTTCTTC; cdr3_aa: CASSLGGTSSYNEQFF; v_call: TRBV5-4; d_call: -; j_call: TRBJ2-1; clone_size: -
cdr3_nt: TGTGCCAGCAGCGGACCGACAGGGCAGTACTTC; cdr3_aa: CASSGPTGQYF; v_call: TRBV9; d_call: -; j_call: TRBJ2-7; clone_size: -
cdr3_nt: TGTGCCAGTAGCCGTACCGGGACAGGGGGCTCCGGGGAGCTGTTTTTT; cdr3_aa: CASSRTGTGGSGELFF; v_call: TRBV19; d_call: TRBD1; j_call: TRBJ2-2; clone_size: -
cdr3_nt: TGTGCCATCAGAGGGAGGGGTAACACCGGGGAGCTGTTTTTT; cdr3_aa: CAIRGRGNTGELFF; v_call: TRBV10-3; d_call: TRBD2; j_call: TRBJ2-2; clone_size: -
cdr3_nt: TGCGCCAGCAGCCTACAGGGGAACTATGGCTACACCTTC; cdr3_aa: CASSLQGNYGYTF; v_call: TRBV5-1; d_call: TRBD1; j_call: TRBJ1-2; clone_size: -
cdr3_nt: TGTGCCTCTGGGGGCCAGAACAATGAGCAGTTCTTC; cdr3_aa: CASGGQNNEQFF; v_call: TRBV7-9; d_call: -; j_call: TRBJ2-1; clone_size: -
cdr3_nt: TGTGCCAGCAGCTTCCCGACGACTCCCTACAATGAGCAGTTCTTC; cdr3_aa: CASSFPTTPYNEQFF; v_call: TRBV7-9; d_call: -; j_call: TRBJ2-1; clone_size: few
cdr3_nt: TGTGCCACCCTAGGGCTAGCGGACTTCCAAGAGACCCAGTACTTC; cdr3_aa: CATLGLADFQETQYF; v_call: TRBV7-9; d_call: TRBD2; j_call: TRBJ2-5; clone_size: -
cdr3_nt: TGTGCCAGCAGGGGGGACAGACAGCAGTACTTC; cdr3_aa: CASRGDRQQYF; v_call: TRBV2; d_call: TRBD1; j_call: TRBJ2-7; clone_size: -
cdr3_nt: TGTGCCAGCACCCTAGAGGATAGCGGGTACTCCTACGAGCAGTACTTC; cdr3_aa: CASTLEDSGYSYEQYF; v_call: TRBV2; d_call: TRBD2; j_call: TRBJ2-7; clone_size: -
cdr3_nt: TGTGCCAGCAGCTTTTACAATGAGCAGTTCTTC; cdr3_aa: CASSFYNEQFF; v_call: TRBV5-6; d_call: -; j_call: TRBJ2-1; clone_size: -
cdr3_nt: TGTGCCAGCTCACCAAGGGTTCTCCTCTCTGGAAACACCATATATTTT; cdr3_aa: CASSPRVLLSGNTIYF; v_call: TRBV18; d_call: -; j_call: TRBJ1-3; clone_size: -
cdr3_nt: TGTGCCAGCAGCCTCGCGGAGGGCCTAGAGGAGACCCAGTACTTC; cdr3_aa: CASSLAEGLEETQYF; v_call: TRBV6-6; d_call: -; j_call: TRBJ2-5; clone_size: few
cdr3_nt: TGTGCCAGCAGCTTAGCGTTTGGACAGTGGGGGTTCACAGATACGCAGTATTTT; cdr3_aa: CASSLAFGQWGFTDTQYF; v_call: TRBV7-2; d_call: -; j_call: TRBJ2-3; clone_size: -
cdr3_nt: TGTGCCATCAGTGGACAGGGCGTAGAAGAGACCCAGTACTTC; cdr3_aa: CAISGQGVEETQYF; v_call: TRBV10-3; d_call: TRBD1; j_call: TRBJ2-5; clone_size: -
cdr3_nt: TGTGCCAGCAGTTACTCTCCAGGGGCAGGTCAGCCCCAGCATTTT; cdr3_aa: CASSYSPGAGQPQHF; v_call: TRBV6-5; d_call: -; j_call: TRBJ1-5; clone_size: few
cdr3_nt: TGTGCCAGCAGCATACAGGGATACGAGCAGTACTTC; cdr3_aa: CASSIQGYEQYF; v_call: TRBV5-5; d_call: -; j_call: TRBJ2-7; clone_size: -
cdr3_nt: TGCGCCAGCAGCTTAAATCCCAATCAACCCGGGGAGCTGTTTTTT; cdr3_aa: CASSLNPNQPGELFF; v_call: TRBV5-1; d_call: -; j_call: TRBJ2-2; clone_size: -
cdr3_nt: TGTGCCAGCAGTGACTCGTACAGGGGGCGGCTGTTTTTT; cdr3_aa: CASSDSYRGRLFF; v_call: TRBV6-4; d_call: TRBD1; j_call: TRBJ2-2; clone_size: -
cdr3_nt: TGTGCCAGCAGTTTCCTCTCCAGAGCGGGAGGGCCGTACGAGCAGTACTTC; cdr3_aa: CASSFLSRAGGPYEQYF; v_call: TRBV28; d_call: TRBD2; j_call: TRBJ2-7; clone_size: -
cdr3_nt: TGCGCCAGCAGCTTGGTCGGGGGGGATGGCTACACCTTC; cdr3_aa: CASSLVGGDGYTF; v_call: TRBV5-1; d_call: -; j_call: TRBJ1-2; clone_size: -
cdr3_nt: TGTGCCAGCAGCCGGGGGTCCTTTGGGTACGAGCAGTACTTC; cdr3_aa: CASSRGSFGYEQYF; v_call: TRBV14; d_call: -; j_call: TRBJ2-7; clone_size: -
cdr3_nt: TGTGCCAGCAAGACAGGGGGCGACGAGCAGTACTTC; cdr3_aa: CASKTGGDEQYF; v_call: TRBV28; d_call: TRBD1; j_call: TRBJ2-7; clone_size: -
cdr3_nt: TGTGCCAGCAGCCCTCCGGGGGCCTACGAGCAGTACTTC; cdr3_aa: CASSPPGAYEQYF; v_call: TRBV7-8; d_call: -; j_call: TRBJ2-7; clone_size: -
cdr3_nt: TGTGCCAGCAGCTTGGCCGGGGGGGGGTGGACTGAAGCTTTCTTT; cdr3_aa: CASSLAGGGWTEAFF; v_call: TRBV5-4; d_call: -; j_call: TRBJ1-1; clone_size: -
cdr3_nt: TGTGCCAGCAGTTTAAGTGGGAGCGCCTACGAGCAGTACTTC; cdr3_aa: CASSLSGSAYEQYF; v_call: TRBV27; d_call: -; j_call: TRBJ2-7; clone_size: few
cdr3_nt: TGTGCCAGCAGCCCGGACAGCGGGGGCACAGATACGCAGTATTTT; cdr3_aa: CASSPDSGGTDTQYF; v_call: TRBV7-2; d_call: -; j_call: TRBJ2-3; clone_size: -
cdr3_nt: TGTGCCAGCAGCTCCCGGTACGAGCAGTACTTC; cdr3_aa: CASSSRYEQYF; v_call: TRBV7-2; d_call: -; j_call: TRBJ2-7; clone_size: -
cdr3_nt: TGTGCCAGCTCACTCGCTGGTGCTGGAAACACCATATATTTT; cdr3_aa: CASSLAGAGNTIYF; v_call: TRBV18; d_call: -; j_call: TRBJ1-3; clone_size: once
cdr3_nt: TGTGCCAGCAGTACGCGGGGGGTCAACGAGCAGTACTTC; cdr3_aa: CASSTRGVNEQYF; v_call: TRBV11-3; d_call: TRBD2; j_call: TRBJ2-7; clone_size: medium-sized
cdr3_nt: TGTGCCAGCATACTAGCGGGATTCCCCCTGACAGATACGCAGTATTTT; cdr3_aa: CASILAGFPLTDTQYF; v_call: TRBV11-2; d_call: TRBD2; j_call: TRBJ2-3; clone_size: large
cdr3_nt: TGTGCCTGGTCGAGACTCCCCGAAAACACTGAAGCTTTTTTT; cdr3_aa: CAWSRLPENTEAFF; v_call: TRBV30; d_call: -; j_call: TRBJ1-1; clone_size: -
cdr3_nt: TGTGCCAGCAGCTTGTGGGGACTAGCGGGAGGCACAGATACGCAGTATTTT; cdr3_aa: CASSLWGLAGGTDTQYF; v_call: TRBV5-4; d_call: TRBD2; j_call: TRBJ2-3; clone_size: few
cdr3_nt: TGCAGCGTGGTGAGTCCCTCGGCCGGGACTGAAGCTTTCTTT; cdr3_aa: CSVVSPSAGTEAFF; v_call: TRBV29-1; d_call: -; j_call: TRBJ1-1; clone_size: -
cdr3_nt: TGTGCTAGTGGTTTCGGGGAGATATTCGATGAGCAGTTCTTC; cdr3_aa: CASGFGEIFDEQFF; v_call: TRBV12-5; d_call: -; j_call: TRBJ2-1; clone_size: -
cdr3_nt: TGTGCCAGCGGATTTTCAACAGGGGAGCTGTTTTTT; cdr3_aa: CASGFSTGELFF; v_call: TRBV14; d_call: -; j_call: TRBJ2-2; clone_size: once
cdr3_nt: TGTGCCAGCACACTAGATGACGGGAGTACAATGAGTGTTAGGCAGTTCTTC; cdr3_aa: CASTLDDGSTMSVRQFF; v_call: TRBV5-4; d_call: -; j_call: TRBJ2-1; clone_size: -
cdr3_nt: TGCAGCGTTGTGGGACAGCGGACCTACGAGCAGTACTTC; cdr3_aa: CSVVGQRTYEQYF; v_call: TRBV29-1; d_call: TRBD1; j_call: TRBJ2-7; clone_size: once
cdr3_nt: TGCGCCAGCAGCTGGACTAGCGCCTACAATGAGCAGTTCTTC; cdr3_aa: CASSWTSAYNEQFF; v_call: TRBV5-1; d_call: TRBD2; j_call: TRBJ2-1; clone_size: -
cdr3_nt: TGTGCCAGTAGTATATCCCTCGGAAGCGAGCAGTACTTC; cdr3_aa: CASSISLGSEQYF; v_call: TRBV19; d_call: -; j_call: TRBJ2-7; clone_size: medium-sized